The clone carrying this T cell receptor beta chain was seen many times. Its antigen is as yet unknown. Molecular barcoded adaptors covering alpha/delta and beta/gamma chains were used on approximately 400 ng RNA. TCRdb redid the calling of the reads with MiXCR, one entry per CDR3 protein. The sample shows roughly 68,000 distinct CDR3 sequences, 11% to 15% of them seen only once. The data were taken from a study of read filtering for tumor transcriptome and immune sequencing. Study details: R-ISS stage counts were under ten for I, more than 15 for II, 7 for III. RNA-seq yielded only about 75 to 1,400 TCR reads, IR-seq about 3.5 to 10.27 million.

General study results and limits: Sorted CD138-negative bone marrow cells were not purified T cells. Single-read clonotypes: roughly 86% of IR-seq clonotypes (approximately 4% of reads), about 70% of RNA-seq clonotypes (roughly 45% of reads).

There are 11 residues in the CDR3. With 6 bases removed from V and 4 bases from J, the gap between germline ends came to 10 bases. The germline gives CDR1 DFQATT, CDR2 SNEGSKA (reference sequence). The sequence derives from a donor older than 35 with multiple myeloma. The sequenced sample consisted of a population of CD138-negative cells sorted from bone marrow. This chain uses TRBV20-1 with TRBJ2-7; maybe TRBD1 (5 bases). The CDR3 DNA follows: TGCAGTGCCAATCAGGGTTACGAGCAGTACTTC. Residues: CSANQGYEQYF.